This T cell receptor (beta chain) originates from a study of cytomegalovirus exposure and HLA in healthy donors. Study findings and constraints: As a later analysis revealed, the rate of TCR association differed by HLA locus, with DRB1 most and HLA-C fewest. Accurate prediction of HLA-A and HLA-B alleles (for most subjects) was reportedly achieved from TCR beta sequences. Cytomegalovirus status, reportedly, was diagnosed with high specificity and sensitivity by the classifier.

PCR primers comprised 60 Vbeta and 13 Jbeta primers. The protocol was immunoSEQ multiplex PCR, while the TCRdb copy is restricted to in-frame clones and leaves out a portion. There are roughly 200,000 clones in the sample; about 80% occur only once, and more than 3% lies in the top ten. With respect to this clone: Antigen: not known.

CDR1 and CDR2 (germline): MGHRA, YSYEKL. V lost 1 base and J 2 bases, leaving 12 bases between the germline ends. The CDR3 sequence is 16 residues long. The chain recombines TRBV4-1 with TRBJ2-1; D is perhaps TRBD1 (6 bases). This receptor was taken from a woman in her fifties or sixties in good health and CMV-seropositive. Material: PBMCs. This CDR3 reads CASSQGGRRAYNEQFF. CDR3 nucleotide sequence: TGCGCCAGCAGCCAAGGGGGGCGACGGGCCTACAATGAGCAGTTCTTC.